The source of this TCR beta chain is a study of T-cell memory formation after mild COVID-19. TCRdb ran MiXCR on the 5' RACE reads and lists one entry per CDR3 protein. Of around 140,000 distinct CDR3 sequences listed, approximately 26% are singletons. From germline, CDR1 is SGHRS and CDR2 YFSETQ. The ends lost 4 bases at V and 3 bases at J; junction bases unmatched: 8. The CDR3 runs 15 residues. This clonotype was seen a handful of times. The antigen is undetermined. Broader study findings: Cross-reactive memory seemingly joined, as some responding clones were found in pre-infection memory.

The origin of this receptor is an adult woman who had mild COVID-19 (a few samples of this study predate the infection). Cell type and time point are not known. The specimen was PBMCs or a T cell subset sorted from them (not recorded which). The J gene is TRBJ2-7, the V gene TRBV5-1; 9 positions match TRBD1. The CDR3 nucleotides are TGCGCCAGCAGCCCGGGGGACAGGGAGAGCTACGAGCAGTACTTC. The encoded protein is CASSPGDRESYEQYF.